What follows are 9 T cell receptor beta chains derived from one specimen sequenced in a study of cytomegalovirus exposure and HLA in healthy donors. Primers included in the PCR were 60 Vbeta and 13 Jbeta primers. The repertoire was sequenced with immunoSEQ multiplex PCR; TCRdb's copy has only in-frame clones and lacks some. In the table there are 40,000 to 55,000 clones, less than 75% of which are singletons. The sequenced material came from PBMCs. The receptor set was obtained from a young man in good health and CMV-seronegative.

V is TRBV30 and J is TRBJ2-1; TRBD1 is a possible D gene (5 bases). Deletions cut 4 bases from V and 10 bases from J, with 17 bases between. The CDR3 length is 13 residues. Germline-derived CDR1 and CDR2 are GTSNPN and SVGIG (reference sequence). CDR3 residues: CAWKGPRAGEQFF. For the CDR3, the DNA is TGTGCCTGGAAGGGTCCCAGGGCAGGGGAGCAGTTCTTC.

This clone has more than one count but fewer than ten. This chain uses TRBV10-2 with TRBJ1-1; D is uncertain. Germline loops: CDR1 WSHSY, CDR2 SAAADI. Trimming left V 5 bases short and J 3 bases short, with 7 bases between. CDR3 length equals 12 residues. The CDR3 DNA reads TGCGCCAGCAGTTATGGAGACACTGAAGCTTTCTTT. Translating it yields CASSYGDTEAFF.

Written as DNA, the CDR3 is TGTGCTAGTGGTTCACCGGACAGTCTTGCACCCGGGGAGCTGTTTTTT. It is translated as CASGSPDSLAPGELFF. The chain combines TRBV12-5 with TRBJ2-2, with D tentatively TRBD1 (6 bases). The CDR3 sequence is 16 residues long. Trimming removed 4 bases at V and 6 bases at J, with 18 bases between. Germline CDR1 is LGHNT and CDR2 is FRNRAP.

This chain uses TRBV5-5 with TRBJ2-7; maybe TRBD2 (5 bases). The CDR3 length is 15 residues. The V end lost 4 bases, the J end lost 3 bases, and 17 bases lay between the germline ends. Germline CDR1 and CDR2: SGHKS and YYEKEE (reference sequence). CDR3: CASSPVWTANYEQYF. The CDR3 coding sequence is TGTGCCAGCAGCCCGGTGTGGACTGCTAACTACGAGCAGTACTTC.

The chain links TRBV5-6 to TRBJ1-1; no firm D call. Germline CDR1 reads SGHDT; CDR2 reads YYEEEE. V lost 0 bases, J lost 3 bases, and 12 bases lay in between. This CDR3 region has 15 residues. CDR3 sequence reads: CASSLGRVLYTEAFF. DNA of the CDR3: TGTGCCAGCAGCTTGGGTCGGGTATTGTACACTGAAGCTTTCTTT.

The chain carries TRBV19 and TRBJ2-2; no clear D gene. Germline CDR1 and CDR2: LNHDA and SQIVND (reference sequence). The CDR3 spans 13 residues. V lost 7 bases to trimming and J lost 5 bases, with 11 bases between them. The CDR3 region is CASIREMTGELFF. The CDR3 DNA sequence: TGTGCCAGTATTCGCGAAATGACCGGGGAGCTGTTTTTT. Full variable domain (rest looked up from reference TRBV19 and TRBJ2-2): DGGITQSPKYLFRKEGQNVTLSCEQNLNHDAMYWYRQDPGQGLRLIYYSQIVNDFQKGDIAEGYSVSREKKESFPLTVTSAQKNPTAFYLCASIREMTGELFFGEGSRLTVL.

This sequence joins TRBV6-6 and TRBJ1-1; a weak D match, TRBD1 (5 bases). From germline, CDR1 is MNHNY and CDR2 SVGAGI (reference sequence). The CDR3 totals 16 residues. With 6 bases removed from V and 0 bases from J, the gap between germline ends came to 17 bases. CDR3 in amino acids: CASRQSGGGVNTEAFF. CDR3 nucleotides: TGTGCCAGCAGGCAAAGCGGGGGAGGCGTGAACACTGAAGCTTTCTTT.

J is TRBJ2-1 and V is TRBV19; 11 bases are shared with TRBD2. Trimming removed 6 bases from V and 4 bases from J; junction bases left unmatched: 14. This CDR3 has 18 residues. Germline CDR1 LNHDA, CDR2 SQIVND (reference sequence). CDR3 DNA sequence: TGTGCCAGTAGCCCCTGGGTAGCGGGAGGGGTCAATTACAATGAGCAGTTCTTC. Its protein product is CASSPWVAGGVNYNEQFF.

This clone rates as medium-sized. For the CDR3, the DNA is TGTGCCAGCAGTGAGTGGCAGGGTCCCTACAATGAGCAGTTCTTC. Protein product: CASSEWQGPYNEQFF. This chain uses TRBV6-1 with TRBJ2-1; D possibly corresponds to TRBD1 (5 bases). V was shortened by 3 bases and J by 2 bases, with 11 bases between the two germline ends. CDR1 MNHNS and CDR2 SASEGT come from the germline V gene. CDR3 length: 15 residues.